A selection of T cell receptor beta chains follows, all from one sample in a study of blood T cell repertoires in COVID-19. Only in-frame clones appear in the TCRdb table, and some are missing; sequencing was by immunoSEQ multiplex PCR. Among 68,000 or so clones listed, more than 75% were seen once. Material: peripheral blood. These receptors originate from a man aged 45-65 years with active COVID-19. Each CDR3 is given with its conserved first and last residue. A D gene is named only where the DNA matches it firmly. Size is stated for part of the rows, as once, few or many counts, or as a class when the clone is expanded.

V	D	size	J	CDR3	DNA
TRBV12-3/TRBV12-4	-	-	TRBJ1-5	CASSFRGDQPQHF	TGTGCCAGCAGTTTCAGGGGCGATCAGCCCCAGCATTTT
TRBV28	-	-	TRBJ2-7	CASSFARGGPSYEQYF	TGTGCCAGCAGTTTCGCCAGAGGGGGACCCTCCTACGAGCAGTACTTC
TRBV7-9	TRBD1	-	TRBJ1-4	CASSLEDRDPDEKLFF	TGTGCCAGCAGCTTGGAAGACAGGGATCCGGATGAAAAACTGTTTTTT
TRBV11-1	TRBD1	-	TRBJ1-2	CASSRYGTGGDDGYTF	TGTGCCAGCAGTCGATACGGGACAGGGGGCGACGATGGCTACACCTTC
TRBV15	-	few	TRBJ1-5	CATSTGGLSTGEPQHF	TGTGCCACCAGCACGGGCGGCCTTTCGACGGGGGAGCCCCAGCATTTT
TRBV25-1	-	-	TRBJ2-5	CASSESNRHHQETQYF	TGTGCCAGCAGTGAATCAAACCGACACCACCAAGAGACCCAGTACTTC
TRBV27	TRBD1	-	TRBJ2-7	CASSPTGDPYEQYF	TGTGCCAGCAGTCCGACAGGGGACCCCTACGAGCAGTACTTC
TRBV5-6	TRBD1	few	TRBJ1-2	CASSLYRGQNYGYTF	TGTGCCAGCAGCTTGTACAGGGGGCAAAACTATGGCTACACCTTC
TRBV6-6	TRBD1	-	TRBJ1-3	CASKITGASGNTIYF	TGTGCCAGCAAAATTACAGGGGCATCTGGAAACACCATATATTTT
TRBV9	TRBD2	once	TRBJ2-5	CASSGTSGGLVGTQYF	TGTGCCAGCAGCGGCACTAGCGGGGGTCTCGTGGGGACCCAGTACTTC
TRBV4-3	TRBD2	-	TRBJ2-1	CASSQLAGAYNEQFF	TGCGCCAGCAGCCAACTAGCGGGGGCGTACAATGAGCAGTTCTTC
TRBV18	TRBD1	-	TRBJ2-2	CASGTGDVYTGELFF	TGTGCCAGCGGGACAGGTGACGTTTACACCGGGGAGCTGTTTTTT
TRBV7-6	-	-	TRBJ2-2	CASSLGQGNTGELFF	TGTGCCAGCAGCTTAGGCCAGGGGAACACCGGGGAGCTGTTTTTT
TRBV7-2	-	-	TRBJ2-5	CASSLVGTGDQRAQYF	TGTGCCAGCAGCTTAGTTGGTACGGGGGACCAGAGAGCCCAGTACTTC
TRBV7-2	-	-	TRBJ1-2	CASRPQGYGYTF	TGTGCCAGCAGACCCCAGGGCTATGGCTACACCTTC
TRBV18	TRBD1	-	TRBJ1-4	CASSPTGANEKLFF	TGTGCCAGCTCACCCACAGGGGCTAATGAAAAACTGTTTTTT
TRBV7-2	-	-	TRBJ2-3	CASSSPFEGGGTDTQYF	TGTGCCAGCAGCTCGCCGTTCGAGGGAGGCGGCACAGATACGCAGTATTTT
TRBV3-1/TRBV3-2	-	-	TRBJ1-4	CASSLRQLDEKLFF	TGTGCCAGCAGCCTTAGACAGTTAGATGAAAAACTGTTTTTT
TRBV28	-	once	TRBJ1-1	CASRSSAGTEAFF	TGTGCCAGCAGGTCTTCAGCGGGCACTGAAGCTTTCTTT
TRBV5-4	-	-	TRBJ2-3	CASSFRGRGTDTQYF	TGTGCCAGCAGCTTCAGGGGCAGGGGCACAGATACGCAGTATTTT
TRBV15	-	-	TRBJ2-5	CATSRRQKETQYF	TGTGCCACCAGCAGAAGACAGAAAGAGACCCAGTACTTC
TRBV7-3	-	-	TRBJ2-1	CASSLNLGTPQFF	TGTGCCAGCAGCTTAAATCTAGGGACTCCACAGTTCTTC
TRBV28	TRBD2	-	TRBJ2-7	CASTNLGGGGYEQYF	TGTGCCAGCACGAACCTGGGCGGGGGAGGCTACGAGCAGTACTTC
TRBV5-1	TRBD2	-	TRBJ2-7	CASSLLPSGSDEQYF	TGCGCCAGCAGCTTGCTGCCTAGCGGGAGCGACGAGCAGTACTTC
TRBV5-6	TRBD1	-	TRBJ1-2	CASSGGQNYGYTF	TGTGCCAGCAGCGGGGGACAGAACTATGGCTACACCTTC
TRBV6-2/TRBV6-3	TRBD1	-	TRBJ1-1	CASSWGTGVDTEAFF	TGTGCCAGCAGTTGGGGGACAGGGGTGGACACTGAAGCTTTCTTT
TRBV29-1	TRBD2	-	TRBJ2-3	CSVEGAPDRAGGRTDTQYF	TGCAGCGTTGAGGGGGCCCCGGACCGGGCGGGAGGACGCACAGATACGCAGTATTTT
TRBV4-1	TRBD1	-	TRBJ1-1	CASSLGQGMNTEAFF	TGCGCCAGCAGCCTTGGACAGGGGATGAACACTGAAGCTTTCTTT
TRBV29-1	-	-	TRBJ1-1	CSVIRDGGHTEAFF	TGCAGCGTCATTCGGGACGGGGGGCACACTGAAGCTTTCTTT
TRBV7-7	TRBD1	once	TRBJ2-6	CASSPYDGQELSGANVLTF	TGTGCCAGCAGCCCCTACGACGGACAGGAACTCTCTGGGGCCAACGTCCTGACTTTC
TRBV27	-	-	TRBJ1-2	CASSLSVVSHHGYTF	TGTGCCAGCAGTTTATCAGTAGTATCCCACCATGGCTACACCTTC
TRBV5-6	TRBD2	-	TRBJ2-1	CASSLAGGTYNEQFF	TGTGCCAGCAGCCTGGCGGGAGGCACCTACAATGAGCAGTTCTTC
TRBV29-1	-	-	TRBJ2-7	CSVERGGYEQYF	TGCAGCGTTGAAAGAGGGGGATACGAGCAGTACTTC
TRBV6-1	TRBD2	-	TRBJ2-4	CASSEQAGEGNIQYF	TGTGCCAGCAGTGAGCAGGCGGGAGAAGGGAACATTCAGTACTTC
TRBV24-1	TRBD1	-	TRBJ1-5	CATSDYTGVQPQHF	TGTGCCACCAGTGACTATACAGGGGTACAGCCCCAGCATTTT
TRBV5-1	TRBD2	-	TRBJ2-3	CASSGSGTSGTDTQYF	TGCGCCAGCAGCGGATCCGGGACTAGCGGCACAGATACGCAGTATTTT
TRBV19	-	-	TRBJ2-7	CASSIVSGAYEQYF	TGTGCCAGTAGTATAGTATCGGGAGCCTACGAGCAGTACTTC
TRBV7-2	-	-	TRBJ2-3	CASSAATGRNTDTQYF	TGTGCCAGCAGCGCTGCGACAGGGAGGAACACAGATACGCAGTATTTT
TRBV4-1	-	-	TRBJ2-1	CASSLLAAIYNEQFF	TGCGCCAGCAGCCTCCTGGCGGCTATTTACAATGAGCAGTTCTTC
TRBV28	TRBD1	-	TRBJ2-3	CASSFTDRVDTQYF	TGTGCCAGCAGTTTTACGGACAGGGTGGATACGCAGTATTTT
TRBV4-1	-	-	TRBJ1-1	CASSQDLVGRGSTEAFF	TGCGCCAGCAGCCAAGATTTAGTCGGGAGGGGTTCCACTGAAGCTTTCTTT
TRBV27	-	-	TRBJ2-7	CASSFHYEQYF	TGTGCCAGCAGTTTCCACTACGAGCAGTACTTC